The rows below give T cell receptor beta chains drawn from one sample of a study of blood T cells in healthy people across ages. TCRdb re-called the 5' RACE reads with MiXCR, one entry per CDR3 protein. The sample includes some 930,000 distinct CDR3 sequences, about 28% seen only once; the top ten take roughly a tenth. The data also belong to a second study, concerning T cells of mothers and their children.

Sequenced input: blood. The receptors here all came from a woman between 40 and 50 years old in good health. CDR3s include the opening cysteine and the closing phenylalanine or tryptophan. The D gene is left open where the match is weak. Part of the rows lack a size; the others show once, few, many or a class for expanded clones.

V gene	J gene	D gene	clone size	CDR3 protein	CDR3 DNA
TRBV29-1	TRBJ2-1	TRBD1	many	CSVEGRGREQFF	TGCAGCGTTGAAGGCAGGGGGCGTGAGCAGTTCTTC
TRBV28	TRBJ2-3	NA	NA	CAGQGLTDTQYF	TGTGCCGGGCAGGGTCTCACAGATACGCAGTATTTT
TRBV7-2	TRBJ2-3	NA	many	CASSRRGGFLTDTQYF	TGTGCCAGCAGCCGCCGGGGTGGCTTTTTGACAGATACGCAGTATTTT
TRBV6-5	TRBJ1-1	NA	few	CANSTGRKNTEAFF	TGTGCCAACAGCACAGGGAGGAAGAACACTGAAGCTTTCTTT
TRBV10-3	TRBJ2-3	NA	few	CAISESIGGPDTQYF	TGTGCCATCAGTGAGTCGATCGGGGGCCCAGATACGCAGTATTTT
TRBV2	TRBJ1-5	NA	few	CASSVENRSNQPQHF	TGTGCCAGCAGTGTGGAGAACCGAAGCAATCAGCCCCAGCATTTT
TRBV20-1	TRBJ1-5	NA	NA	CSAREEGARSNQPQHF	TGCAGTGCTAGAGAGGAAGGAGCCCGAAGCAATCAGCCCCAGCATTTT
TRBV7-2	TRBJ1-1	NA	many	CASSILAPEAFF	TGTGCCAGCAGCATCCTCGCCCCCGAAGCTTTCTTT
TRBV7-6	TRBJ1-2	NA	NA	CASSLAPHSLDGYTF	TGTGCCAGCAGCTTAGCCCCCCACAGCTTAGATGGCTACACCTTC
TRBV7-2	TRBJ1-1	TRBD1	few	CASSLGDRGGTEAFF	TGTGCCAGCAGCTTGGGGGACAGGGGGGGCACTGAAGCTTTCTTT